The TCR beta chain under discussion was sequenced for a study of blood T cell repertoires in COVID-19. The germline gives CDR1 SGHRS, CDR2 YFSETQ. The CDR3 consists of 17 residues. V gave up 4 bases and J gave up 7 bases; unmatched junction bases: 13. Profiling relied on immunoSEQ multiplex PCR, and the TCRdb table lists in-frame clones only, not all of them. The sample includes roughly 120,000 clones, more than 70% of them seen just once. The sample was peripheral blood. This receptor was identified in a human donor in a cohort sampled during active COVID-19. The chain has TRBV5-1 and TRBJ2-1; 11 bases line up with TRBD2. Written as DNA, the CDR3 is TGCGCCAGCAGCCCTTTGCTCCTAGCGGGAGGTTTGAATGAGCAGTTCTTC. Its protein is CASSPLLLAGGLNEQFF.